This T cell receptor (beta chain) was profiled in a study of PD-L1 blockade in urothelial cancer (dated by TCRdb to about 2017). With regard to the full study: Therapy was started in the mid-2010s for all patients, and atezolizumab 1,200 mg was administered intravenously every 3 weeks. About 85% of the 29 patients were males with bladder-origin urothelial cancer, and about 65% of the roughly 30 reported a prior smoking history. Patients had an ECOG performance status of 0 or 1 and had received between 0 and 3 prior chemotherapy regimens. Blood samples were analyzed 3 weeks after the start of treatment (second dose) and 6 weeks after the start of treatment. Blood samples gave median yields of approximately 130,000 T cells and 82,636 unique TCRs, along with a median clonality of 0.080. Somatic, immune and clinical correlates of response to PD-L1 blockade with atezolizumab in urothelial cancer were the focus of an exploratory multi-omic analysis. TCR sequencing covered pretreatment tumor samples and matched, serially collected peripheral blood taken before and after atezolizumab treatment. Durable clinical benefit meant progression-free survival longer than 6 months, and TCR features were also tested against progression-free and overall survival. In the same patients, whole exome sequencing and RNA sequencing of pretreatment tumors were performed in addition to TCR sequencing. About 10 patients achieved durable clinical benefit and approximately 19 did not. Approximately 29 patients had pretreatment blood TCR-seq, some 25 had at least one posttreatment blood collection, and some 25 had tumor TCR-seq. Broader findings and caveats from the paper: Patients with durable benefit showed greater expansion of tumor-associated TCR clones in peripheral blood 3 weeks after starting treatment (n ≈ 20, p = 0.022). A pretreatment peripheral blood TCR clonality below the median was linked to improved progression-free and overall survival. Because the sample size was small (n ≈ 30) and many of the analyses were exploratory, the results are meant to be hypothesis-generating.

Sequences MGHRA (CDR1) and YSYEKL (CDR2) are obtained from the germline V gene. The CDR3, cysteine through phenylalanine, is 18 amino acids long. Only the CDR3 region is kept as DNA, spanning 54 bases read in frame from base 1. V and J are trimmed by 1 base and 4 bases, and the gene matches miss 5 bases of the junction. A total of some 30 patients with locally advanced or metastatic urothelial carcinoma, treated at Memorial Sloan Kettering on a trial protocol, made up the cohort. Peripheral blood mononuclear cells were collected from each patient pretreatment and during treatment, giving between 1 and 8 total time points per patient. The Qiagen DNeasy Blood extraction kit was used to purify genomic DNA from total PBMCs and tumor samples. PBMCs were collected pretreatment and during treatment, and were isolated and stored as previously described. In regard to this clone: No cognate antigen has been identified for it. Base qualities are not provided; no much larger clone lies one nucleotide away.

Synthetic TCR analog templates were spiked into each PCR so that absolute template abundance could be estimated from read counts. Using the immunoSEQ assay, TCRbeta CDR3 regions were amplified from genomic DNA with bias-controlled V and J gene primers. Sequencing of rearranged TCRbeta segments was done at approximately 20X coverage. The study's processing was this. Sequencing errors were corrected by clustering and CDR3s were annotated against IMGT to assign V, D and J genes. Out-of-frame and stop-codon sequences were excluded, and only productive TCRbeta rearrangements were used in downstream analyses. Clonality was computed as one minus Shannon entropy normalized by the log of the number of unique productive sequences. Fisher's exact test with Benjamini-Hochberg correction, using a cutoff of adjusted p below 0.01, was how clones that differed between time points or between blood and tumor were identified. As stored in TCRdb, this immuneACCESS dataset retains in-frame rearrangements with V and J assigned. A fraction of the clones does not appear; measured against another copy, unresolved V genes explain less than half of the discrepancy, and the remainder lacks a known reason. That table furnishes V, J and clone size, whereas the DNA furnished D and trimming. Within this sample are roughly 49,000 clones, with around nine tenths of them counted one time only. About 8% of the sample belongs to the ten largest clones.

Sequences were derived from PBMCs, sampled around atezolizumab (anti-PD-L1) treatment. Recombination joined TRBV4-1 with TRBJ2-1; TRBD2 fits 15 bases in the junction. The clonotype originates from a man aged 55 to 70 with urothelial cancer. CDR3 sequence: CASSQGTSGGAWYNEQFF. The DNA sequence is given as TGCGCCAGCAGCCAAGGGACTAGCGGGGGGGCCTGGTACAATGAGCAGTTCTTC.